The sequence of this T cell receptor (beta chain) was determined in a study of T cell clusters in autoimmune cytopenias. At the level of the study: Per sample, median TRB depth was about 51,000 reads, yielding a median roughly 2,400 distinct clonotypes. Notes on the study in general: Primary autoimmune cytopenia patients appeared to lack physiological T cell clusters present in healthy donors. TRB repertoire shifts in secondary cytopenia and chronic lymphocytic leukemia mostly reflected lymphoma, not autoimmunity. No experiment has yet validated the function of the T cell clusters defined in silico.

TRB rearrangements were amplified by touch-down multiplex PCR with mixed TRB-A/B primers. TCRdb re-called the multiplex PCR reads; one entry per CDR3 protein, DNA not given. This sample's table has about 4,400 distinct CDR3 sequences. Germline V lookup: CDR1 SGHTA, CDR2 FQGTGA. The CDR3 has 16 amino acids. Turning to this clonotype: Its antigen remains unidentified.

Each sample's input was 250 ng genomic DNA, about 38,000 genome equivalents. The TCR was taken from a human donor with an autoimmune cytopenia or autoimmune hepatitis (not recorded which). The sample comprised peripheral blood. V is TRBV7-3 and J is TRBJ2-2; TCRdb calls TRBD2, which cannot be checked without DNA. CDR3 sequence: CASSLLGTTNTGELFF.